Below, 10 T cell receptor beta chains from the same sample are listed, as sequenced in a study of blood T cells in healthy people across ages. Together with a sample-barcoded 5' primer, a J-beta primer mix was included in a second PCR lasting 7 to 11 cycles. TCRdb ran MiXCR on the 5' RACE reads and lists one entry per CDR3 protein. Of 1.5 million to 2 million distinct CDR3 sequences detected, approximately 28% appear once; the ten largest clones hold about 8%. Source material: blood. These TCRs come from a woman aged 30 to 39 in good health.

This clonotype was observed a single time. A much larger clonotype is one base distant, so this may be a read error. The CDR3 DNA reads TGTGCCGGCAGCTTAGGGGCAGAGACCTACGAGCAGTACTTC. Amino acids: CAGSLGAETYEQYF. The chain carries TRBV11-2 and TRBJ2-5; D is possibly TRBD1 (5 bases). TRBJ2-7 matches the DNA end more closely, so the J call is doubtful. Germline assignment: CDR1 SGHAT and CDR2 FQNNGV. This CDR3 has 14 residues.

The gene calls are TRBV7-3 and TRBJ1-1; D unclear. The length of the CDR3 is 14 residues. With 2 bases removed from V and 1 base from J, the gap between germline ends came to 8 bases. Per the germline V gene, CDR1 is SGHTA and CDR2 is FQGTGA. Here the CDR3 reads CASSLYSGNTEAFF. In DNA, the CDR3 is TGTGCCAGCAGCTTATACTCAGGGAACACTGAAGCTTTCTTT.

The rearrangement joins TRBV5-1 to TRBJ2-3; D could derive from TRBD1 or TRBD2 (5 bases each). Deletions cut 3 bases from V and 5 bases from J, with 7 bases between. Germline loops: CDR1 SGHRS, CDR2 YFSETQ. The CDR3 covers 12 residues. In DNA, the CDR3 is TGCGCCAGCAGCTCGGGGCAAGATACGCAGTATTTT. It translates to CASSSGQDTQYF. The full variable domain, completed using reference TRBV5-1 and TRBJ2-3, is KAGVTQTPRYLIKTRGQQVTLSCSPISGHRSVSWYQQTPGQGLQFLFEYFSETQRNKGNFPGRFSGRQFSNSRSEMNVSTLELGDSALYLCASSSGQDTQYFGPGTRLTVL.

The chain couples TRBV5-1 to TRBJ2-2; 8 nucleotides agree with TRBD1. This CDR3 spans 15 amino acids. Losses at the gene ends were 4 bases for V and 2 bases for J; bases not matched to a gene: 4. Germline V gene lookup returns CDR1 SGHRS and CDR2 YFSETQ. CDR3 nucleotide sequence: TGCGCCAGCAGCCTGACAGGGGTAAACACCGGGGAGCTGTTTTTT. Translating gives CASSLTGVNTGELFF.

This clonotype showed up just a few times. This chain connects TRBV9 to TRBJ2-7; TRBD2 matches 9 bases. Germline V gives CDR1 SGDLS, CDR2 YYNGEE. Germline trimming cut 2 bases from V and 2 bases from J; bases unmatched to any gene: 5. The CDR3 consists of 15 residues. In nucleotides, the CDR3 is TGTGCCAGCAGCGTCTCTAGCGGGGCAGCCTACGAGCAGTACTTC. Translated, it gives CASSVSSGAAYEQYF.

This clonotype was seen repeatedly, ten times or more. This sequence joins TRBV12-3 or TRBV12-4 and TRBJ2-7, with 9 bases identical to TRBD1. The CDR3 is made up of 14 amino acids. The junction had 7 bases not matched to a gene; V was cut back by 5 bases and J by 5 bases. The CDR3 DNA reads TGTGCCAGCAGTCTCGGGACAGGGACTCACGAGCAGTACTTC. This codes for CASSLGTGTHEQYF.

Regarding this clonotype: A much larger clone differs by one base, so this may be a read error. The V and J genes are TRBV11-2 and TRBJ2-7, with 7 bases identical to TRBD1. The germline gives CDR1 SGHAT, CDR2 FQNNGV. The length of the CDR3 is 15 residues. V was clipped by 5 bases and J by 2 bases; unmatched bases: 9. In nucleotides, the CDR3 is TGTGCCAGCAGCCGCCGGACAGGAACCCCCTACGAGCAGTACTTC. Amino acids: CASSRRTGTPYEQYF.

This clonotype was counted a few times. This rearrangement joins TRBV27 to TRBJ1-1; TRBD1 matches 9 bases. Germline V CDR1 and CDR2: MNHEY, SMNVEV (reference sequence). This CDR3 region has 13 residues. The ends lost 5 bases at V and 8 bases at J; junction bases unmatched: 6. CDR3 protein: CASSTRTGEEAFF. CDR3 coding DNA: TGTGCCAGCAGTACGAGGACAGGGGAAGAAGCTTTCTTT.

This clonotype appeared a few times. This rearrangement joins TRBV4-3 to TRBJ1-6; D may be TRBD1 (6 bases). The CDR3 contains 15 residues. The germline V gene has CDR1 LGHNA and CDR2 YSLEER. Trimming shortened V by 1 base and J by 9 bases, and 13 bases separated the two germline ends. Here the CDR3 DNA reads TGCGCCAGCAGCCAAGGGAGGGGGGGTGGTTCACCCCTCCACTTT. Translating gives CASSQGRGGGSPLHF.

The chain couples TRBV27 to TRBJ2-5; 13 nucleotides line up with TRBD2. The J call is in doubt because the DNA end fits TRBJ2-7 better. Germline-derived CDR1 and CDR2 are MNHEY and SMNVEV (reference sequence). The CDR3 runs 16 residues. The CDR3 sequence is CASSRGLAGSAFEQYF. CDR3 sequence (DNA): TGTGCCAGCAGTAGGGGACTAGCGGGGTCAGCCTTCGAGCAGTACTTC.